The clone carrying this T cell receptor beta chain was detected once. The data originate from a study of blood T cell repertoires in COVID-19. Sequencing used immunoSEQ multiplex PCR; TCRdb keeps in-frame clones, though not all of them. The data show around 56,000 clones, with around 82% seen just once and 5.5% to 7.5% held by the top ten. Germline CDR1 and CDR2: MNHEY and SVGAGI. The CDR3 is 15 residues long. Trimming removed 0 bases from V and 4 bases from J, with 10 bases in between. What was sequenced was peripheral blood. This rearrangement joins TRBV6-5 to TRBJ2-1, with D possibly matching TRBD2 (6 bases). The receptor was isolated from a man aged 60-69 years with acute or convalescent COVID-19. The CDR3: CASSYSSGFYNEQFF. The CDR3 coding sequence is TGTGCCAGCAGTTACTCAAGCGGGTTTTACAATGAGCAGTTCTTC.